The 9 T cell receptor beta chains below all came from one sample that was sequenced in a study of lymphopenia after photon versus proton radiotherapy. The repertoire was sequenced with immunoSEQ multiplex PCR; TCRdb's copy has only in-frame clones and lacks some. The sample carries some 30,000 clones, about 80% recorded once. Sequences were derived from peripheral blood, sampled from a patient treated with proton-based radiotherapy. These receptor sequences come from a woman in her seventies with pancreatic cancer.

This clone was counted between two and nine times. V usage is TRBV28 and J usage is TRBJ1-1; no definite D call. The CDR3 consists of 15 residues. V lost 2 bases and J 6 bases, leaving 16 bases between the germline ends. Germline assignment: CDR1 MDHEN and CDR2 SYDVKM. This CDR3 is CASSLVGRSYSEAFF. The CDR3 bases are TGTGCCAGCAGTTTAGTGGGGAGGTCCTATTCTGAAGCTTTCTTT.

The V call is TRBV6-5, the J call TRBJ2-5, with 12 nucleotides matching TRBD2. This CDR3 region has 14 residues. Germline values: CDR1 MNHEY, CDR2 SVGAGI. Trimming at V came to 6 bases and at J to 7 bases, leaving 6 bases not matched to a gene. The CDR3 region is CASRKLAGGGTQYF. The CDR3, as DNA: TGTGCCAGCAGGAAACTAGCGGGAGGTGGGACCCAGTACTTC.

V usage is TRBV12-5 and J usage is TRBJ1-1, with unresolved D. Deletions cut 2 bases from V and 1 base from J, with 8 bases between. The CDR3 sequence is 14 residues long. Germline V gene lookup returns CDR1 LGHNT and CDR2 FRNRAP. This CDR3 reads CASGLTAKNTEAFF. CDR3 coding DNA: TGTGCTAGTGGTTTGACAGCAAAGAACACTGAAGCTTTCTTT. Full variable domain (outside the CDR3, taken from reference TRBV12-5 and TRBJ1-1): DARVTQTPRHKVTEMGQEVTMRCQPILGHNTVFWYRQTMMQGLELLAYFRNRAPLDDSGMPKDRFSAEMPDATLATLKIQPSEPRDSAVYFCASGLTAKNTEAFFGQGTRLTVV.

This chain uses TRBV11-3 with TRBJ2-7, with 10 bases that match TRBD2. The CDR3 runs to 16 residues. Germline assignment: CDR1 SGHNT and CDR2 YENEEA. Germline trimming cut 1 base from V and 9 bases from J; bases unmatched to any gene: 12. The CDR3 coding sequence is TGTGCCAGCAGCTTAGCCCCCTCACTAGCGGGATCGGTGCAGTACTTC. It encodes CASSLAPSLAGSVQYF.

This chain uses TRBV11-3 with TRBJ2-7; D remains unclear. The V end lost 5 bases, the J end lost 3 bases, and 14 bases lay between the germline ends. Per the germline V gene, CDR1 is SGHNT and CDR2 is YENEEA. This CDR3 contains 14 residues. DNA for the CDR3: TGTGCCAGCAGCCTGGTGGGGTGGGACTACGAGCAGTACTTC. Encoded protein: CASSLVGWDYEQYF.

This rearrangement joins TRBV6-1 to TRBJ2-3; D unclear. From germline, CDR1 is MNHNS and CDR2 SASEGT. This CDR3 region has 13 residues. Trimming took off 1 base at V and 3 bases at J, with 5 bases between the two ends. CDR3 amino acids: CASSEVGTDTQYF. The CDR3 region has the DNA TGTGCCAGCAGTGAAGTCGGTACAGATACGCAGTATTTT.

The rearrangement joins TRBV19 to TRBJ1-3; TRBD1 matches at 7 bases. V gave up 3 bases and J gave up 4 bases; unmatched junction bases: 6. This CDR3 contains 15 residues. Germline CDR1 reads LNHDA; CDR2 reads SQIVND (reference sequence). CDR3 sequence (DNA): TGTGCCAGTAGTATTAGGGGGCTTCGGGGAAACACCATATATTTT. This sequence encodes CASSIRGLRGNTIYF.

This chain uses TRBV12-5 with TRBJ2-3; 11 nucleotides align to TRBD2. The CDR3 has 16 residues. V lost 2 bases, J lost 3 bases, and 4 bases stayed unmatched. Germline values: CDR1 LGHNT, CDR2 FRNRAP. This chain's CDR3 is CASGLILAGGTDTQYF. The CDR3 DNA reads as TGTGCTAGTGGTTTGATCCTAGCGGGAGGAACAGATACGCAGTATTTT.

V is TRBV18 and J is TRBJ2-6; D might be TRBD1 or TRBD2, each matching 5 bases. The ends were cut back, 2 bases at V and 4 bases at J, with 9 bases in the middle. Germline CDR1 and CDR2: KGHSH and LQKENI. This CDR3 spans 15 amino acids. CDR3 bases: TGTGCCAGCTCACCAGGAGAGGGGGGGGCCAACGTCCTGACTTTC. Encoded protein: CASSPGEGGANVLTF.